This T cell receptor (beta chain) was observed in a study of shared clonotypes between healthy human individuals. Study-level points and caveats: Investigators expected sequencing depth to affect clonotype sharing among donors. Tissues were not sampled, only blood, and their repertoires likely differ.

Some clones are missing from TCRdb's copy, which holds only in-frame ones; the method was immunoSEQ multiplex PCR. This table holds 1.5 million to 2.5 million clones, about 95% found once. Naive CD8 cells were CD45RO-negative, positively selected for CCR7, excluding terminally differentiated effector memory CD45RA+ cells. Note on this clone: Its antigen remains unknown.

Specimen: naive CD8+ T cells sorted from blood. This TCR was sampled from a man between 18 and 35 years old in good health.

Written as DNA, the CDR3 is TGTGCCACCAGCGAGGGGGGAGCAGGGGAGTTCGGAAAACTGTTTTTT. Translated, it gives CATSEGGAGEFGKLFF. The rearrangement joins TRBV15 to TRBJ1-4; possibly TRBD1 for D (6 bases). This CDR3 has 16 amino acids. V lost 5 bases, J lost 10 bases, and 23 bases lay in between. Germline V lookup: CDR1 LNHNV, CDR2 YYDKDF (reference sequence).